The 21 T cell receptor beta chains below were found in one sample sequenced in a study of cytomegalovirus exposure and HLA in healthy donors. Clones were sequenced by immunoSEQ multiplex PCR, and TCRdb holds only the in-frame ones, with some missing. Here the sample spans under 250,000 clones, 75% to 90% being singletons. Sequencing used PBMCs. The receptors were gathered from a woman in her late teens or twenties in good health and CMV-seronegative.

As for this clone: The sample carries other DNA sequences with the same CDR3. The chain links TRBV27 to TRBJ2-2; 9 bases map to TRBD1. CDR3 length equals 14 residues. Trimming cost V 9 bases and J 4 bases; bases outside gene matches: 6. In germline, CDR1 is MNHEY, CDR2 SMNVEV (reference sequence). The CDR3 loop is CASRGQGVTGELFF. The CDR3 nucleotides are TGTGCCAGTAGGGGACAGGGTGTCACCGGGGAGCTGTTTTTT.

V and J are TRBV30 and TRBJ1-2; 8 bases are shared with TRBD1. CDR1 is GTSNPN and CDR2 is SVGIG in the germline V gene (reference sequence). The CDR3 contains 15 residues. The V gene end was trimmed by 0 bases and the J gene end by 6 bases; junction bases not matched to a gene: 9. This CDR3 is CAWSVRFTGGDGYTF. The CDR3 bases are TGTGCCTGGAGTGTACGATTTACAGGGGGAGATGGCTACACCTTC.

CDR3 nucleotides: TGTGCCAGCAGTGCCTACCTTCGAGCTTTCTTT. This sequence encodes CASSAYLRAFF. V is TRBV25-1 and J is TRBJ1-1; D gene uncertain. From germline, CDR1 is MGHDK and CDR2 SYGVNS. The CDR3 is 11 amino acids. V was shortened by 4 bases and J by 10 bases, with 10 bases between the two germline ends.

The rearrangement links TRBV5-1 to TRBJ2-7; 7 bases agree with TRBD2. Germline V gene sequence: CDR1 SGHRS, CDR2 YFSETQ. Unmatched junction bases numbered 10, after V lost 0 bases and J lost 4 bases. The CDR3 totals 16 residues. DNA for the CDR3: TGCGCCAGCAGCTTGGAAGCGGGAACTCCCGCGTACGAGCAGTACTTC. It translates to CASSLEAGTPAYEQYF.

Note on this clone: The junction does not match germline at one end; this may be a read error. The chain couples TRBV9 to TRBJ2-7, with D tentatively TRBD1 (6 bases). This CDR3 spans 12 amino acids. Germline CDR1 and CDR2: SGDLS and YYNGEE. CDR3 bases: TGTGCCAGCAGCATTTTGGACAGTTCCTTGAACTTC. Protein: CASSILDSSLNF. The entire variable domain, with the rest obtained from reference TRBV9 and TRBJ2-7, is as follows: DSGVTQTPKHLITATGQRVTLRCSPRSGDLSVYWYQQSLDQGLQFLIQYYNGEERAKGNILERFSAQQFPDLHSELNLSSLELGDSALYFCASSILDSSLNFGPGTRLTVT.

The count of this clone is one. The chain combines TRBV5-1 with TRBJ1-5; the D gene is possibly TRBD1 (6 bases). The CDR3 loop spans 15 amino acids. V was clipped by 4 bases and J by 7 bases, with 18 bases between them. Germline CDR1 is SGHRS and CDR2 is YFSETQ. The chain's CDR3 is CASSLDGQGGQPQHF. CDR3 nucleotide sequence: TGCGCCAGCAGCCTGGACGGTCAAGGGGGACAGCCCCAGCATTTT.

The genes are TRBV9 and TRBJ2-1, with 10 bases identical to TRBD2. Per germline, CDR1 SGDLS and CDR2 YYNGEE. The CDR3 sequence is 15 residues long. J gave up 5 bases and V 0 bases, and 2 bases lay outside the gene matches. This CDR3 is CASSVVSGGDNEQFF. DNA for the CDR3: TGTGCCAGCAGCGTAGTAAGCGGGGGGGACAATGAGCAGTTCTTC.

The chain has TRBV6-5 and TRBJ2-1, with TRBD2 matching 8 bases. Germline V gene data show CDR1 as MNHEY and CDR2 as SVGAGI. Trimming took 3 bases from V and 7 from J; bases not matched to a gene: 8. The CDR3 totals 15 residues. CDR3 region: CASSYGIAGRNEQFF. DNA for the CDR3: TGTGCCAGCAGTTATGGAATAGCGGGGAGGAATGAGCAGTTCTTC.

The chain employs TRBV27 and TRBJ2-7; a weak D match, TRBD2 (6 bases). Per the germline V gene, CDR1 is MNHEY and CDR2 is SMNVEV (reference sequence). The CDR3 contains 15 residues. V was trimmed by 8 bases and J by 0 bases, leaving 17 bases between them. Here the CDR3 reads CASPGDRTNSYEQYF. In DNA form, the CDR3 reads TGTGCCAGCCCGGGGGACCGTACTAACTCCTACGAGCAGTACTTC.

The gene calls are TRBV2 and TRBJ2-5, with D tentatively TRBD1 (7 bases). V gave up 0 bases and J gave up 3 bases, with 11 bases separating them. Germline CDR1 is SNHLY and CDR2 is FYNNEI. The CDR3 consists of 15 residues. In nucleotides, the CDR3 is TGTGCCAGCAGTGAAGCGGGCAGGGGGGAAGAGACCCAGTACTTC. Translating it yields CASSEAGRGEETQYF.

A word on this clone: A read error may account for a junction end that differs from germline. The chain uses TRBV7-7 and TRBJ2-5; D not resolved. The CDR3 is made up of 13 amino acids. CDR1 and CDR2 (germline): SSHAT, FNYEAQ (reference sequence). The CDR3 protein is CASSLARQETQYF. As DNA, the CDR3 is TGTGCTAGCAGCTTAGCCAGACAAGAGACCCAGTACTTC. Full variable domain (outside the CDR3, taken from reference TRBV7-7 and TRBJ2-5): GAGVSQSPRYKVTKRGQDVTLRCDPISSHATLYWYQQALGQGPEFLTYFNYEAQPDKSGLPSDRFSAERPEGSISTLTIQRTEQRDSAMYRCASSLARQETQYFGPGTRLLVL.

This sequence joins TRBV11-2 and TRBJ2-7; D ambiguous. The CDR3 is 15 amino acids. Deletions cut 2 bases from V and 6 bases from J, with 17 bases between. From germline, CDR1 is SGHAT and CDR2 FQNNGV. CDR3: CASSLSSAEQAEQYF. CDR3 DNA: TGTGCCAGCAGCTTATCGTCGGCGGAGCAAGCCGAGCAGTACTTC.

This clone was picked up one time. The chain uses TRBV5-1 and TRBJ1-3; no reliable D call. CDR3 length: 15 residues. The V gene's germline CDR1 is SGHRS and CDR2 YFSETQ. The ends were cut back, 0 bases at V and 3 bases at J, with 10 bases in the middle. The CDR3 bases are TGCGCCAGCAGCTTGGACGTTGGGGTTGGAAACACCATATATTTT. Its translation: CASSLDVGVGNTIYF.

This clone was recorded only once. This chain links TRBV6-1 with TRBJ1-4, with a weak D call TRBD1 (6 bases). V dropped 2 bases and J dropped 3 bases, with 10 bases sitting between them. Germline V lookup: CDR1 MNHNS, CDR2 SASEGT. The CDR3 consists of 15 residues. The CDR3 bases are TGTGCCAGCAGTGAACCAGGGGCGGCTAATGAAAAACTGTTTTTT. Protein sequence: CASSEPGAANEKLFF.

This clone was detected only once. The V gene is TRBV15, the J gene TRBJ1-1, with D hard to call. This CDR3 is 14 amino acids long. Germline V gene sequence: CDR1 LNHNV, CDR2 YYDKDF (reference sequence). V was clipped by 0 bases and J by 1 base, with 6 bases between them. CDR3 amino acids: CATSRDRENTEAFF. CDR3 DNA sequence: TGTGCCACCAGCAGAGATCGGGAGAACACTGAAGCTTTCTTT.

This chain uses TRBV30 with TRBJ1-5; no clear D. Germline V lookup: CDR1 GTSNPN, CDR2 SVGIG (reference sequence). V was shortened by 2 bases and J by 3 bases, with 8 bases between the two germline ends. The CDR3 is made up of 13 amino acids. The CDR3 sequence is CAWSYKANQPQHF. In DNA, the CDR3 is TGTGCCTGGAGTTACAAGGCCAATCAGCCCCAGCATTTT.

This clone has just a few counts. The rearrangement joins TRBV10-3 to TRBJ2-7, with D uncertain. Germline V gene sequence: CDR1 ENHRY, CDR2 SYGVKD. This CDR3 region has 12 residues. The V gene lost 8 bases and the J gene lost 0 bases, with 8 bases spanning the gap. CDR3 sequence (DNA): TGTGCCATCTCCCAGGACTCCTACGAGCAGTACTTC. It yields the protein CAISQDSYEQYF.

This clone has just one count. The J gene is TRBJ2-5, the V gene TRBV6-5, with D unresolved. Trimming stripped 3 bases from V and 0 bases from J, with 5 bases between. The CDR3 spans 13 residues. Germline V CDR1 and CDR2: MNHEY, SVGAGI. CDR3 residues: CASSYDYQETQYF. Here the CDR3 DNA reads TGTGCCAGCAGTTATGACTACCAAGAGACCCAGTACTTC.

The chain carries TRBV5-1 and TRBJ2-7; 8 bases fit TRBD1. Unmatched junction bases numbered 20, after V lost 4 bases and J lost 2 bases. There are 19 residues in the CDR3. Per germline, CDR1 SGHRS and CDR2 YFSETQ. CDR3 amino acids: CASSTPQGAVGFGAYEQYF. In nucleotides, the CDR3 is TGCGCCAGCAGCACCCCCCAGGGGGCGGTGGGGTTCGGGGCCTACGAGCAGTACTTC.

CDR3 protein: CASSLAPGAGQPQHF. CDR3 DNA sequence: TGCGCCAGCAGCTTGGCCCCAGGGGCCGGGCAGCCCCAGCATTTT. The chain employs TRBV5-1 and TRBJ1-5, with a weak D call TRBD1 (6 bases). Germline V gene data show CDR1 as SGHRS and CDR2 as YFSETQ. The germline V and J ends were trimmed by 0 bases and 7 bases, with 14 bases remaining between them. The CDR3 covers 15 residues.

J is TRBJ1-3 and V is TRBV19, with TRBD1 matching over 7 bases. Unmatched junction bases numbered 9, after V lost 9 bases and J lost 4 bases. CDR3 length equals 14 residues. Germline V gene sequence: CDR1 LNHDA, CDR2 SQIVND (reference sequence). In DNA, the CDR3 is TGTGCCAGCCAACTCAGGGGGGCCGGAAACACCATATATTTT. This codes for CASQLRGAGNTIYF. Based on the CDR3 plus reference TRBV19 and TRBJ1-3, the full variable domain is DGGITQSPKYLFRKEGQNVTLSCEQNLNHDAMYWYRQDPGQGLRLIYYSQIVNDFQKGDIAEGYSVSREKKESFPLTVTSAQKNPTAFYLCASQLRGAGNTIYFGEGSWLTVV.